A selection of T cell receptor beta chains follows, all from one sample in a study of cytomegalovirus exposure and HLA in healthy donors. Repertoires were generated with immunoSEQ multiplex PCR, while TCRdb's copy carries only in-frame clones and drops some. In the table there are about 160,000 clones, under 90% of which are singletons. Sequencing input: PBMCs. All receptors come from a man between 18 and 35 years old in good health and CMV-seronegative. Both conserved end residues are part of each CDR3. The D gene is left open where the match is weak. Not all rows give a size; the values are once, few, many and, for expanded clones, a class.

d_gene	v_gene	j_gene	abundance	CDR3aa	CDR3nt
TRBD2	TRBV2	TRBJ2-3	NA	CASMGLAELDTQYF	TGTGCCAGCATGGGACTAGCGGAGTTAGATACGCAGTATTTT
NA	TRBV6-1	TRBJ2-7	NA	CASSEAPQSEGYF	TGTGCCAGCAGTGAAGCGCCTCAATCGGAGGGGTACTTC
TRBD1	TRBV7-9	TRBJ2-7	few	CASSLEGTGQYF	TGTGCCAGCAGCTTAGAGGGGACAGGGCAGTACTTC
TRBD2	TRBV30	TRBJ2-5	NA	CAWSKGHHSGGNQYF	TGTGCCTGGAGTAAGGGGCATCACTCGGGAGGGAACCAGTACTTC
NA	TRBV28	TRBJ1-2	NA	CASDSGLDGYTF	TGTGCCAGCGATTCGGGGTTGGATGGCTACACCTTC
NA	TRBV12-5	TRBJ2-3	NA	CASGLATGYYTDTQYF	TGTGCTAGTGGTTTGGCTACAGGGTATTACACAGATACGCAGTATTTT
NA	TRBV18	TRBJ2-3	once	CASSPPGGITDTQYF	TGTGCCAGCTCACCACCCGGCGGGATCACAGATACGCAGTATTTT
TRBD1	TRBV5-1	TRBJ2-7	NA	CASSLDGTAYSYEQYF	TGCGCCAGCAGCTTGGACGGGACAGCTTACTCCTACGAGCAGTACTTC
NA	TRBV23-1	TRBJ2-7	NA	CASSQSPGSPEQYF	TGCGCCAGCAGTCAATCTCCAGGATCCCCCGAGCAGTACTTC
NA	TRBV7-9	TRBJ1-5	NA	CASSPQGAGNQPQHF	TGTGCCAGCAGCCCCCAGGGTGCGGGCAATCAGCCCCAGCATTTT
TRBD1	TRBV11-3	TRBJ2-2	NA	CASSPGQGVNGELFF	TGTGCCAGCAGCCCGGGACAGGGAGTAAACGGGGAGCTGTTTTTT
NA	TRBV7-8	TRBJ1-5	once	CASSFGQSNQPQHF	TGTGCCAGCAGCTTCGGACAGAGCAATCAGCCCCAGCATTTT
TRBD2	TRBV28	TRBJ2-1	NA	CASSLGLAGDEQFF	TGTGCCAGCAGTCTGGGACTAGCGGGAGATGAGCAGTTCTTC
NA	TRBV5-1	TRBJ2-2	NA	CASSSGGLGPYTGELFF	TGCGCCAGCAGCTCCGGGGGGCTGGGCCCTTACACCGGGGAGCTGTTTTTT
TRBD2	TRBV29-1	TRBJ2-1	NA	CSVSPGLAGQFF	TGCAGCGTCTCGCCGGGACTAGCGGGGCAGTTCTTC
TRBD2	TRBV5-4	TRBJ2-1	NA	CASSSGLAHEQFF	TGTGCCAGCAGTTCCGGACTAGCCCATGAGCAGTTCTTC
NA	TRBV6-6	TRBJ1-1	NA	CASSQGSGGAEAFF	TGTGCCAGCAGTCAGGGGTCAGGAGGCGCTGAAGCTTTCTTT
TRBD1	TRBV2	TRBJ1-2	NA	CASSEDRVGGYTF	TGTGCCAGCAGTGAGGACAGGGTTGGTGGCTACACCTTC
NA	TRBV7-9	TRBJ2-7	NA	CASSEGGQLEQYF	TGTGCCAGCAGCGAGGGGGGACAGCTCGAGCAGTACTTC
NA	TRBV4-3	TRBJ1-1	NA	CASSRGTEAFF	TGCGCCAGCAGCAGGGGCACTGAAGCTTTCTTT
TRBD1	TRBV28	TRBJ2-7	NA	CASSLRGTGVGEQYF	TGTGCCAGCAGTTTGAGAGGGACAGGGGTGGGGGAGCAGTACTTC
TRBD1	TRBV5-1	TRBJ1-6	NA	CASSPRQGSNSPLHF	TGCGCCAGCAGCCCGAGACAGGGCTCTAATTCACCCCTCCACTTT
NA	TRBV29-1	TRBJ2-2	NA	CSVEAGAWGGELFF	TGCAGCGTTGAGGCGGGGGCGTGGGGCGGGGAGCTGTTTTTT
NA	TRBV5-4	TRBJ1-5	NA	CASSLFGVNQPQHF	TGTGCCAGCAGCTTGTTCGGAGTCAATCAGCCCCAGCATTTT
TRBD1	TRBV7-2	TRBJ1-5	NA	CASSPFGTGGQPQHF	TGTGCCAGCAGCCCCTTCGGGACAGGCGGCCAGCCCCAGCATTTT
TRBD1	TRBV18	TRBJ1-4	NA	CASSPRGQATNEKLFF	TGTGCCAGCTCACCCCGGGGACAGGCAACTAATGAAAAACTGTTTTTT
TRBD1	TRBV2	TRBJ2-5	NA	CASSKDRRQETQYF	TGTGCCAGCAGTAAGGACAGGCGGCAAGAGACCCAGTACTTC
NA	TRBV4-3	TRBJ1-1	NA	CASRTDLNTEAFF	TGCGCCAGCAGGACCGACTTGAACACTGAAGCTTTCTTT
NA	TRBV7-3	TRBJ2-1	NA	CASSTTGYNEQFF	TGTGCCAGCAGCACTACAGGATACAATGAGCAGTTCTTC
TRBD1	TRBV2	TRBJ1-6	few	CASRGQVNSPLHF	TGTGCCAGCAGAGGACAGGTTAATTCACCCCTCCACTTT
NA	TRBV4-3	TRBJ2-5	NA	CASSQEVPGQETQYF	TGCGCCAGCAGCCAAGAAGTTCCAGGGCAAGAGACCCAGTACTTC
NA	TRBV19	TRBJ2-1	medium-sized	CASNRRGSNEQFF	TGTGCCAGTAACCGCCGGGGGTCCAATGAGCAGTTCTTC
TRBD2	TRBV5-1	TRBJ2-1	NA	CASSLRGTSGSDEQFF	TGCGCCAGCAGCTTGAGGGGGACTAGCGGGAGCGATGAGCAGTTCTTC
NA	TRBV15	TRBJ2-7	NA	CATSRGVYEQYF	TGTGCCACCAGCAGAGGAGTCTACGAGCAGTACTTC
TRBD1	TRBV4-3	TRBJ2-2	NA	CASSQGGQGALRTGELFF	TGCGCCAGCAGCCAAGGTGGACAGGGGGCATTGCGCACCGGGGAGCTGTTTTTT
NA	TRBV7-8	TRBJ1-4	NA	CASSPFSQRNEKLFF	TGTGCCAGCAGCCCCTTTTCCCAGAGGAATGAAAAACTGTTTTTT
TRBD2	TRBV2	TRBJ2-7	few	CASKASGNSYEQYF	TGTGCCAGCAAGGCTAGCGGGAACTCCTACGAGCAGTACTTC
TRBD2	TRBV27	TRBJ2-1	few	CASSWTSGGDYNEQFF	TGTGCCAGCAGTTGGACTAGCGGGGGAGACTACAATGAGCAGTTCTTC
NA	TRBV6-1	TRBJ1-3	NA	CASSEGGLISGNTIYF	TGTGCCAGCAGTGAAGGGGGACTTATAAGTGGAAACACCATATATTTT
NA	TRBV27	TRBJ2-3	NA	CASSSSPDRAEGQDTQYF	TGTGCCAGCAGTTCCTCCCCCGATCGGGCGGAGGGGCAAGATACGCAGTATTTT
NA	TRBV10-3	TRBJ2-3	NA	CATRGTDTQYF	TGTGCCACTAGAGGGACAGATACGCAGTATTTT
TRBD1	TRBV4-2	TRBJ1-4	NA	CASSQLPGQGTNEKLFF	TGTGCCAGCAGCCAACTTCCCGGACAGGGGACTAATGAAAAACTGTTTTTT
TRBD1	TRBV7-3	TRBJ2-1	NA	CASSGPGQEERIF	TGTGCCAGCAGCGGACCGGGACAGGAGGAGCGGATCTTC
TRBD1	TRBV6-5	TRBJ2-7	NA	CASSYSGTAPYEQYF	TGTGCCAGCAGTTACTCGGGGACAGCCCCCTACGAGCAGTACTTC
NA	TRBV7-7	TRBJ2-3	NA	CASSPLPDTQYF	TGTGCTAGCAGCCCTCTTCCAGATACGCAGTATTTT
NA	TRBV7-2	TRBJ2-2	NA	CASSSTGTNTGELFF	TGTGCCAGCAGCTCTACAGGAACGAACACCGGGGAGCTGTTTTTT
NA	TRBV4-1	TRBJ1-1	NA	CASSQFGPEAEAFF	TGCGCCAGCAGCCAGTTTGGTCCGGAGGCTGAAGCTTTCTTT
NA	TRBV11-2	TRBJ1-4	NA	CASSSIRSEKLFF	TGTGCCAGCAGCTCCATTCGGAGCGAAAAACTGTTTTTT
NA	TRBV21-1	TRBJ1-2	NA	CASSTYRVLMESGYTF	TGTGCCAGCAGCACCTACAGGGTATTGATGGAGAGTGGCTACACCTTC
TRBD1	TRBV6-6	TRBJ1-1	few	CASSPSDRGENTEAFF	TGTGCCAGCAGCCCCTCGGACAGGGGGGAGAACACTGAAGCTTTCTTT
NA	TRBV21-1	TRBJ1-6	NA	CASSAKWVGPDYNSPLHF	TGTGCCAGCAGCGCCAAATGGGTTGGGCCCGACTATAATTCACCCCTCCACTTT
NA	TRBV28	TRBJ1-6	NA	CASSPASENSPLHF	TGTGCCAGCAGCCCAGCCTCGGAGAATTCACCCCTCCACTTT
TRBD1	TRBV5-1	TRBJ2-4	NA	CASSVSGTGGNIQYF	TGCGCCAGCAGCGTCTCCGGGACAGGCGGAAACATTCAGTACTTC
TRBD1	TRBV28	TRBJ1-3	NA	CASSFRQGSGNTIYF	TGTGCCAGCAGTTTCAGACAGGGCTCTGGAAACACCATATATTTT
TRBD1	TRBV5-4	TRBJ1-4	NA	CASSRGTGGASREKLFF	TGTGCCAGCAGCCGCGGGACAGGGGGCGCGTCACGGGAAAAACTGTTTTTT
TRBD1	TRBV7-8	TRBJ1-4	NA	CASSRRTGDLNEKLFF	TGTGCCAGCAGCCGCCGGACAGGGGATTTGAATGAAAAACTGTTTTTT
NA	TRBV7-8	TRBJ1-3	NA	CASSLGGAGAGNTIYF	TGTGCCAGCAGCCTAGGCGGAGCGGGCGCTGGAAACACCATATATTTT
TRBD2	TRBV28	TRBJ2-7	once	CASSSLGLAQEQYF	TGTGCCAGCAGTTCATTGGGACTAGCTCAGGAGCAGTACTTC